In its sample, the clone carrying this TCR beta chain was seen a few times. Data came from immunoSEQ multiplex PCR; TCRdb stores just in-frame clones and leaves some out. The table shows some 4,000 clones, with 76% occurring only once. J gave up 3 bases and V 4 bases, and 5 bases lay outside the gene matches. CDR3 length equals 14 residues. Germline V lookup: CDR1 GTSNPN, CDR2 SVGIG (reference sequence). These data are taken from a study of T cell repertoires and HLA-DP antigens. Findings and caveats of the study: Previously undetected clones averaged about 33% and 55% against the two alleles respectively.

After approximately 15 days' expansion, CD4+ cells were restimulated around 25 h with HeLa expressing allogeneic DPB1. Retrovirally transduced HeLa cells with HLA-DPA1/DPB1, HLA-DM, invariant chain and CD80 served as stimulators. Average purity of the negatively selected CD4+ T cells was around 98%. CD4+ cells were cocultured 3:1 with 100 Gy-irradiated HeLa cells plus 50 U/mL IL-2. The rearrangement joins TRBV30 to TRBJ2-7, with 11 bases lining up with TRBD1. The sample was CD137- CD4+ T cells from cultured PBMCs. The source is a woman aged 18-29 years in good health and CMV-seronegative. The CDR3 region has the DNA TGTGCCTGGACAGCCGGGACAGGGGGCTACGAGCAGTACTTC. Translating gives CAWTAGTGGYEQYF.